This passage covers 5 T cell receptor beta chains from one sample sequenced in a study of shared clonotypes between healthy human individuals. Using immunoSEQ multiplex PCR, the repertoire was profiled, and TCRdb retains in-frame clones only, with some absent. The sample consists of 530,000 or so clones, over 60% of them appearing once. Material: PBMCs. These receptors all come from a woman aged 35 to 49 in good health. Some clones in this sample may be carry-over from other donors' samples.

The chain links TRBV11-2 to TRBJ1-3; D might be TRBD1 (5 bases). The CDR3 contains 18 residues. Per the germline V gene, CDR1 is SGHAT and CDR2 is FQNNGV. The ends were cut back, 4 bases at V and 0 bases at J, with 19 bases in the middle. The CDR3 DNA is TGTGCCAGCAGCTCTCCGGGACCCCCATTCTACTCTGGAAACACCATATATTTT. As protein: CASSSPGPPFYSGNTIYF.

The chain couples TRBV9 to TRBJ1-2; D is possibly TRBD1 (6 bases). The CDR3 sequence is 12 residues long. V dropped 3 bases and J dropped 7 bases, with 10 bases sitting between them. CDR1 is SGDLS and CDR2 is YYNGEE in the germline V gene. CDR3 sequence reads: CASSGYRVGYTF. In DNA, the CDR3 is TGTGCCAGCAGCGGCTACAGGGTTGGCTACACCTTC.

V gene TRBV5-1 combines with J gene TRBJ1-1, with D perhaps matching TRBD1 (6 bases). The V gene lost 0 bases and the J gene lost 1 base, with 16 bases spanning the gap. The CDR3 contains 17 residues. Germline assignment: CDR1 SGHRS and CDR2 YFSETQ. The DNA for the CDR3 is TGCGCCAGCAGCTTGGGTTTGGGGGGCGCGGGGAACACTGAAGCTTTCTTT. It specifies CASSLGLGGAGNTEAFF. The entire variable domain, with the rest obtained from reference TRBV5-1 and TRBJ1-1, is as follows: KAGVTQTPRYLIKTRGQQVTLSCSPISGHRSVSWYQQTPGQGLQFLFEYFSETQRNKGNFPGRFSGRQFSNSRSEMNVSTLELGDSALYLCASSLGLGGAGNTEAFFGQGTRLTVV.

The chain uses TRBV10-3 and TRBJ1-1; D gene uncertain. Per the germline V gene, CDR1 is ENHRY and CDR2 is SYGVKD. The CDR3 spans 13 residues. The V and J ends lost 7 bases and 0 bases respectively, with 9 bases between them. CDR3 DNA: TGTGCCATCAATGGTCCCATGAACACTGAAGCTTTCTTT. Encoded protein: CAINGPMNTEAFF.

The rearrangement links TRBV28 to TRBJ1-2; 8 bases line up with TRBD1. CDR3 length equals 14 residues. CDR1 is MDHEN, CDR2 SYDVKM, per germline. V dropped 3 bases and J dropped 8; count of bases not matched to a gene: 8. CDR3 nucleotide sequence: TGTGCCAGCAGTTTCCAGGGGGCGGCGTGGGGCTACACCTTC. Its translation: CASSFQGAAWGYTF.